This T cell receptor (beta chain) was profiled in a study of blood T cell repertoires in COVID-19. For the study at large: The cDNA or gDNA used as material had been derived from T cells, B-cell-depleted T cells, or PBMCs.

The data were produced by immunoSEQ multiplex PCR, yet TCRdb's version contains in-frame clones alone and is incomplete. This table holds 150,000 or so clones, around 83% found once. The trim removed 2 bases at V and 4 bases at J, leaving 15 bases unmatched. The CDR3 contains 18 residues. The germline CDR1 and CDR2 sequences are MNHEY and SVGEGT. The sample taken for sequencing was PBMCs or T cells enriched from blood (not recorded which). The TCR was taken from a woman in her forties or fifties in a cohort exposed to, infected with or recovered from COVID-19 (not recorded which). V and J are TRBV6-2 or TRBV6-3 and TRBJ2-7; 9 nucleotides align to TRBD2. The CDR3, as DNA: TGTGCCAGCAGTTACCCTTTCCTAGCGGGGACTATCGGATACGAGCAGTACTTC. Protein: CASSYPFLAGTIGYEQYF.